The clone carrying this TCR beta chain was seen repeatedly, ten times or more. This sample was included in a study of tumor-infiltrating lymphocytes in oesophageal squamous cell carcinoma. With 5 bases removed from V and 1 base from J, the gap between germline ends came to 11 bases. The CDR3 has 14 amino acids. MiXCR, applied by TCRdb to the PCR reads, yields one record per CDR3 protein. The data show roughly 14,000 distinct CDR3 sequences, over 50% seen once. The V call is TRBV12-3 or TRBV12-4, the J call TRBJ1-1, with D possibly TRBD1 on 6 matching bases. Sequencing was done on a sample of esophageal tumor tissue. The origin of this receptor is a female donor with esophageal squamous cell carcinoma. CDR3 nucleotides: TGTGCCAGCAGTCCACAGGGTGCGAACACTGAAGCTTTCTTT. Residues: CASSPQGANTEAFF.